The clone carrying this TCR beta chain was counted only a few times. What it binds is unknown. This sample is part of a study of OX40 agonist ivuxolimab in advanced cancers. Study information: Dosing consisted of intravenous ivuxolimab at 0.01 to 10 mg/kg every 2 weeks. The mean age was approximately 60 years, ranging from 23 to 79, with around four fifths of participants male. Notes on the study in general: Clonal expansion was among the lowest in partial responders at 0.1-3.0 mg/kg, especially CD8+.

Assay used: immunoSEQ multiplex PCR; TCRdb lists only in-frame clones, some missing. The sample yields some 60,000 clones, 86% seen once. V was pared by 4 bases and J by 7 bases, with 19 bases between. CDR3 size: 14 residues. Germline CDR1 is GTSNPN and CDR2 is SVGIG (reference sequence). Sequenced material: CD4+ or CD8+ T cells sorted from blood, taken in a trial of the OX40 agonist ivuxolimab. The chain uses TRBV30 and TRBJ1-1; weak D call: TRBD1 (6 bases). This TCR was sampled from an adult with an advanced solid tumor such as melanoma, head and neck, liver or kidney cancer. The CDR3 loop reads CAWKPGQSFGEAFF. The CDR3 DNA reads as TGTGCCTGGAAACCGGGACAATCATTCGGTGAAGCTTTCTTT.